Shown below are 20 T cell receptor beta chains from a single sample sequenced in a study of blood T cell repertoires in COVID-19. Method: immunoSEQ multiplex PCR; TCRdb's copy keeps in-frame clones and lacks some. This sample has about 120,000 clones, with 80% to 90% found just once. Sequences were obtained from peripheral blood. These receptor sequences come from a man between 40 and 49 years old with acute or convalescent COVID-19.

This chain connects TRBV19 to TRBJ2-7, with D possibly TRBD1 on 6 matching bases. This CDR3 comprises 14 residues. The V end was cut by 1 base, the J end by 6 bases, with 13 bases between. Germline V gene data show CDR1 as LNHDA and CDR2 as SQIVND (reference sequence). The CDR3 DNA sequence: TGTGCCAGTAGTATAGGCAGGGGATCATTCGAGCAGTACTTC. It is translated as CASSIGRGSFEQYF.

The chain combines TRBV30 with TRBJ1-1; D might be TRBD1 (5 bases). The CDR3 spans 14 residues. Germline-derived CDR1 and CDR2 are GTSNPN and SVGIG (reference sequence). V lost 2 bases and J lost 1, with 11 bases in between. CDR3 in amino acids: CAWSPGVKNTEAFF. As DNA, the CDR3 is TGTGCCTGGAGTCCGGGGGTGAAGAACACTGAAGCTTTCTTT.

The chain combines TRBV9 with TRBJ2-1; 12 nucleotides align to TRBD2. V gave up 0 bases and J gave up 8 bases; unmatched junction bases: 15. The CDR3 sequence is 19 residues long. CDR1 SGDLS and CDR2 YYNGEE come from the germline V gene. Here the CDR3 reads CASSVADELAGGRADEQFF. The CDR3 DNA is TGTGCCAGCAGCGTAGCTGATGAACTAGCGGGGGGACGGGCCGATGAGCAGTTCTTC. Based on the CDR3 plus reference TRBV9 and TRBJ2-1, the full variable domain is DSGVTQTPKHLITATGQRVTLRCSPRSGDLSVYWYQQSLDQGLQFLIQYYNGEERAKGNILERFSAQQFPDLHSELNLSSLELGDSALYFCASSVADELAGGRADEQFFGPGTRLTVL.

This clone was seen more than once but under ten times. The chain carries TRBV19 and TRBJ1-1; TRBD1 might be the D (5 bases). This CDR3 spans 15 amino acids. Germline-derived CDR1 and CDR2 are LNHDA and SQIVND (reference sequence). The ends were cut back, 1 base at V and 5 bases at J, with 14 bases in the middle. The CDR3 region has the DNA TGTGCCAGTAGTATAGCAGGGCTAACGAGGACTGAAGCTTTCTTT. Translated, it gives CASSIAGLTRTEAFF.

This chain joins TRBV4-2 and TRBJ2-4, with 13 bases that match TRBD2. CDR1 and CDR2 (germline): LGHNA, YNFKEQ. V shed 0 bases, J shed 1 base, and the junction held 3 bases outside the gene matches. The CDR3 is 18 residues long. CDR3 region: CASSQEGLAGVAKNIQYF. DNA for the CDR3: TGTGCCAGCAGCCAAGAAGGACTAGCGGGAGTTGCCAAAAACATTCAGTACTTC.

The rearrangement uses TRBV30 and TRBJ1-1; no reliable D call. Trimming took off 0 bases at V and 2 bases at J, with 13 bases between the two ends. Germline-derived CDR1 and CDR2 are GTSNPN and SVGIG (reference sequence). The CDR3 is made up of 15 amino acids. The CDR3 loop reads CAWSVLARQNTEAFF. The DNA of the CDR3 is TGTGCCTGGAGTGTATTGGCCAGGCAAAACACTGAAGCTTTCTTT.

V is TRBV6-5 and J is TRBJ1-4, with 7 bases that match TRBD1. The CDR3 totals 14 residues. Germline values: CDR1 MNHEY, CDR2 SVGAGI. Germline trimming cut 6 bases from V and 9 bases from J; bases unmatched to any gene: 10. CDR3 amino acids: CASRLDRDGKKLFF. Written as DNA, the CDR3 is TGTGCCAGCAGGCTCGACAGGGACGGGAAAAAACTGTTTTTT.

The chain is built from TRBV28 and TRBJ2-3, with 11 bases identical to TRBD2. The junction had 7 bases not matched to a gene; V was cut back by 5 bases and J by 6 bases. Germline values: CDR1 MDHEN, CDR2 SYDVKM. This CDR3 spans 15 amino acids. CDR3: CASSPSGGPGDTQYF. The CDR3 DNA reads as TGTGCCAGCAGTCCTAGCGGGGGGCCGGGGGATACGCAGTATTTT.

The chain carries TRBV5-4 and TRBJ1-2, with a weak D call TRBD1 (5 bases). The ends were cut back, 4 bases at V and 6 bases at J, with 16 bases in the middle. This CDR3 comprises 14 residues. In germline, CDR1 is SGHNT, CDR2 YYREEE (reference sequence). The CDR3 nucleotides read TGTGCCAGCAGCGGCGAATTGGGGCAGGATGGCTACACCTTC. Its protein is CASSGELGQDGYTF.

This clone has only a few counts. This sequence joins TRBV19 and TRBJ1-4, with D possibly matching TRBD1 (6 bases). The V gene's germline CDR1 is LNHDA and CDR2 SQIVND (reference sequence). The CDR3 contains 12 residues. V was trimmed by 5 bases and J by 10 bases, leaving 11 bases between them. CDR3 bases: TGTGCCAGTAGTGACAGGTCGGGAAAACTGTTTTTT. Translation gives CASSDRSGKLFF.

This CDR3 is CASSSLGDRGAFF. CDR3 DNA: TGTGCCAGCAGTTCCCTCGGGGACAGGGGTGCTTTCTTT. The gene calls are TRBV6-5 and TRBJ1-1, with TRBD1 matching over 10 bases. V gave up 4 bases and J gave up 11 bases; unmatched junction bases: 7. Germline V CDR1 and CDR2: MNHEY, SVGAGI. The length of the CDR3 is 13 residues.

There are a few counts of this clone. This chain uses TRBV30 with TRBJ2-7; 8 positions match TRBD1. The CDR3 is 14 amino acids. Germline V gives CDR1 GTSNPN, CDR2 SVGIG (reference sequence). Trimming at V came to 3 bases and at J to 6 bases, leaving 10 bases not matched to a gene. The CDR3 loop reads CAWSLSQGDPEQYF. CDR3 bases: TGTGCCTGGAGCCTCTCACAGGGGGATCCCGAGCAGTACTTC.

This clone was seen only once. The V and J genes are TRBV7-9 and TRBJ2-1; TRBD2 matches at 9 bases. The J segment lost 7 bases and the V segment lost 1 base, leaving 2 bases of the junction unmatched. Germline V lookup: CDR1 SEHNR, CDR2 FQNEAQ (reference sequence). The CDR3 runs 14 residues. The CDR3 nucleotides are TGTGCCAGCAGCTTAGAGCGGGGGGTTAATGAGCAGTTCTTC. It yields the protein CASSLERGVNEQFF. Looking up the rest from reference TRBV7-9 and TRBJ2-1 gives the full variable domain: DTGVSQNPRHKITKRGQNVTFRCDPISEHNRLYWYRQTLGQGPEFLTYFQNEAQLEKSRLLSDRFSAERPKGSFSTLEIQRTEQGDSAMYLCASSLERGVNEQFFGPGTRLTVL.

The J gene is TRBJ1-2, the V gene TRBV11-2, with 7 nucleotides matching TRBD1. Germline CDR1 SGHAT, CDR2 FQNNGV. V shed 0 bases and J 7 bases; nucleotides not matched to a gene: 2. There are 13 residues in the CDR3. The CDR3 DNA is TGTGCCAGCAGCTTAGAGGGGACAGCTGGCTACACCTTC. Its protein product is CASSLEGTAGYTF. The variable domain in full, completed from reference TRBV11-2 and TRBJ1-2, reads EAGVAQSPRYKIIEKRQSVAFWCNPISGHATLYWYQQILGQGPKLLIQFQNNGVVDDSQLPKDRFSAERLKGVDSTLKIQPAKLEDSAVYLCASSLEGTAGYTFGSGTRLTVV.

In its sample, this clone was seen a few times. The V gene is TRBV29-1, the J gene TRBJ1-4; weak D call: TRBD1 (5 bases). The CDR3 loop spans 14 amino acids. V dropped 7 bases and J dropped 3 bases, with 15 bases sitting between them. CDR1 and CDR2 (germline): SQVTM, ANQGSEA. The CDR3 sequence: CSGFFGGANEKLFF. Here the CDR3 DNA reads TGCAGCGGTTTTTTTGGGGGGGCTAATGAAAAACTGTTTTTT.

This clone came up once. The V gene is TRBV4-1, the J gene TRBJ2-7, with TRBD2 identical over 7 bases. This CDR3 has 16 amino acids. J lost 3 bases, V lost 0 bases, and 8 bases had no gene match. Germline CDR1 and CDR2: MGHRA and YSYEKL. The CDR3 reads CASSQDPPGGFYEQYF. CDR3 bases: TGCGCCAGCAGCCAAGATCCCCCGGGGGGATTCTACGAGCAGTACTTC.

This clone has only one observation. This chain links TRBV11-2 with TRBJ2-2; 10 nucleotides line up with TRBD2. The V and J ends lost 5 bases and 5 bases, in that order; junction bases with no gene match: 11. CDR1 is SGHAT, CDR2 FQNNGV, per germline. This CDR3 spans 17 amino acids. Here the CDR3 DNA reads TGTGCCAGCAGCCGATTCCCCACTAGCGGGAAGACCGGGGAGCTGTTTTTT. As protein: CASSRFPTSGKTGELFF. Drawing the rest from reference TRBV11-2 and TRBJ2-2, the complete variable domain is EAGVAQSPRYKIIEKRQSVAFWCNPISGHATLYWYQQILGQGPKLLIQFQNNGVVDDSQLPKDRFSAERLKGVDSTLKIQPAKLEDSAVYLCASSRFPTSGKTGELFFGEGSRLTVL.

The chain employs TRBV19 and TRBJ2-1; TRBD2 matches 12 bases. V trimming: 5 bases; J trimming: 6 bases; junction bases outside the gene matches: 5. From germline, CDR1 is LNHDA and CDR2 SQIVND (reference sequence). This CDR3 has 15 residues. CDR3 DNA: TGTGCCAGTAGTCCAGGACTAGCGGGACTCAATGAGCAGTTCTTC. Protein: CASSPGLAGLNEQFF.

V usage is TRBV2 and J usage is TRBJ1-2, with no clear D. Trimming stripped 4 bases from V and 6 bases from J, with 9 bases between. This CDR3 contains 12 residues. CDR1 is SNHLY and CDR2 is FYNNEI in the germline V gene. DNA for the CDR3: TGTGCCAGCAGTGTAACGGGAGATGGCTACACCTTC. Amino acids: CASSVTGDGYTF.

The chain couples TRBV5-1 to TRBJ2-7, with D tentatively TRBD1 (6 bases). This CDR3 is built from 14 residues. V was clipped by 0 bases and J by 3 bases, with 10 bases between them. Germline V gene lookup returns CDR1 SGHRS and CDR2 YFSETQ. The CDR3 loop is CASSLDRVDYEQYF. The CDR3 nucleotides are TGCGCCAGCAGCTTGGACAGGGTAGACTACGAGCAGTACTTC.